A single sample is the source of the 7 T cell receptor beta chains below, sequenced in a study of blood T cell repertoires in COVID-19. Assay used: immunoSEQ multiplex PCR; TCRdb lists only in-frame clones, some missing. Among over 250,000 clones listed, roughly 91% were seen once. Sequencing was carried out using PBMCs or T cells enriched from blood (not recorded which). The receptors shown here come from a man in his forties or fifties who had recovered from COVID-19.

The rearrangement joins TRBV7-2 to TRBJ2-7; a possible D gene is TRBD1 (6 bases). Germline assignment: CDR1 SGHTA and CDR2 FQGNSA. Trimming pared 2 bases from V and 4 bases from J, leaving 18 bases between. The CDR3 totals 16 residues. CDR3: CASSLPQIQGSYEQYF. CDR3 nucleotides: TGTGCCAGCAGCTTACCCCAAATTCAGGGGTCATACGAGCAGTACTTC.

This chain uses TRBV6-1 with TRBJ2-7, with a weak D call TRBD1 (5 bases). CDR1 is MNHNS, CDR2 SASEGT, per germline. CDR3 length equals 15 residues. The V end lost 2 bases, the J end lost 3 bases, and 14 bases lay between the germline ends. The CDR3 sequence is CASSESQGSYYEQYF. CDR3 nucleotides: TGTGCCAGCAGTGAAAGCCAGGGTAGTTACTACGAGCAGTACTTC.

The chain joins TRBV7-2 to TRBJ2-1; 10 bases are a match to TRBD2. The J segment lost 8 bases and the V segment lost 1 base, leaving 14 bases of the junction unmatched. CDR1 and CDR2 (germline): SGHTA, FQGNSA. The CDR3 is 18 amino acids. The CDR3 DNA is TGTGCCAGCAGCTTAGTCCCCACTAGCGGGGCCTTTAGGGATGAGCAGTTCTTC. Protein product: CASSLVPTSGAFRDEQFF.

This chain uses TRBV5-1 with TRBJ2-1; D is possibly TRBD2 (6 bases). Germline V CDR1 and CDR2: SGHRS, YFSETQ. The CDR3 consists of 15 residues. Trimming left V 2 bases short and J 1 base short, with 10 bases between. CDR3 DNA: TGCGCCAGCAGCTTTCGGGGGAGTTCCTACAATGAGCAGTTCTTC. This gives the protein CASSFRGSSYNEQFF.

This clone was counted only a few times. V is TRBV6-6 and J is TRBJ1-5; maybe TRBD1 (5 bases). CDR1 and CDR2 from the germline V gene are MNHNY and SVGAGI (reference sequence). The CDR3 is 14 amino acids. The V end lost 7 bases, the J end lost 0 bases, and 10 bases lay between the germline ends. The DNA for the CDR3 is TGTGCCAGCAAGGGACTAAATAGCAATCAGCCCCAGCATTTT. This encodes CASKGLNSNQPQHF.

The rearrangement uses TRBV28 and TRBJ2-1; 7 bases fit TRBD2. Unmatched junction bases numbered 15, after V lost 3 bases and J lost 4 bases. The V gene's germline CDR1 is MDHEN and CDR2 SYDVKM. The CDR3 has 18 residues. CDR3 DNA: TGTGCCAGCAGTTTCTTGGATTCGGGCGGGAGATCGTACAATGAGCAGTTCTTC. Translating it yields CASSFLDSGGRSYNEQFF.

The chain uses TRBV10-3 and TRBJ1-3; weak D call: TRBD1 (5 bases). Germline V gene sequence: CDR1 ENHRY, CDR2 SYGVKD. Trimming took 2 bases from V and 2 from J, leaving 10 bases between them. The CDR3 loop spans 15 amino acids. In DNA, the CDR3 is TGTGCCATCAGTGAGGCAGGGAATGCTGGAAACACCATATATTTT. Amino acid sequence: CAISEAGNAGNTIYF.